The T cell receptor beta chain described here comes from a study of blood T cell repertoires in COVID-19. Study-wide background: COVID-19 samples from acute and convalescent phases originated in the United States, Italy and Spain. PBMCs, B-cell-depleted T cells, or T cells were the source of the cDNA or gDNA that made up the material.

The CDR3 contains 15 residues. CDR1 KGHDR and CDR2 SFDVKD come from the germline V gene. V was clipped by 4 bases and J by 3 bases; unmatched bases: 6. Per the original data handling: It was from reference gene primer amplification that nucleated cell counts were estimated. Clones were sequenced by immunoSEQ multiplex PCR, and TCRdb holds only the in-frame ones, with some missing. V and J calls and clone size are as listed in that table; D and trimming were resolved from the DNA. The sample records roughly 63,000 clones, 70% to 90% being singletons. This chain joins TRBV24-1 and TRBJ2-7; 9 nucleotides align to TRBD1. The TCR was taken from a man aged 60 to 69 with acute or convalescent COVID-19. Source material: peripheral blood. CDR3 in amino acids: CATSEYGQGRYEQYF. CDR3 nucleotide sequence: TGTGCCACCAGTGAATACGGACAGGGGCGCTACGAGCAGTACTTC.